This TCR beta chain was sequenced in a study of cytomegalovirus exposure and HLA in healthy donors. Study-level information: The roughly 120 validation repertoires, a later analysis reported, used the same platform as the 600 to 700 repertoires from the first cohort.

The protocol was immunoSEQ multiplex PCR, while the TCRdb copy is restricted to in-frame clones and leaves out a portion. The table includes 100,000 to 150,000 clones, roughly 94% detected once. The ends lost 4 bases at V and 11 bases at J; junction bases unmatched: 10. The CDR3 consists of 14 residues. Germline CDR1 SNHLY, CDR2 FYNNEI. Separate from the roughly 720-subject first cohort was the approximately 120-subject validation cohort, to which the donors belonged. The source material was PBMCs. The chain joins TRBV2 to TRBJ1-1, with 10 bases fitting TRBD1. The receptor was derived from a woman aged 18-30 years in good health and CMV-seronegative. Here the CDR3 DNA reads TGTGCCAGCAGTGGCGAGACAGGGGGCGCTAGGGCTTTCTTT. Its translation is CASSGETGGARAFF. Combining the CDR3 with reference TRBV2 and TRBJ1-1 gives the whole variable domain EPEVTQTPSHQVTQMGQEVILRCVPISNHLYFYWYRQILGQKVEFLVSFYNNEISEKSEIFDDQFSVERPDGSNFTLKIRSTKLEDSAMYFCASSGETGGARAFFGQGTRLTVV.